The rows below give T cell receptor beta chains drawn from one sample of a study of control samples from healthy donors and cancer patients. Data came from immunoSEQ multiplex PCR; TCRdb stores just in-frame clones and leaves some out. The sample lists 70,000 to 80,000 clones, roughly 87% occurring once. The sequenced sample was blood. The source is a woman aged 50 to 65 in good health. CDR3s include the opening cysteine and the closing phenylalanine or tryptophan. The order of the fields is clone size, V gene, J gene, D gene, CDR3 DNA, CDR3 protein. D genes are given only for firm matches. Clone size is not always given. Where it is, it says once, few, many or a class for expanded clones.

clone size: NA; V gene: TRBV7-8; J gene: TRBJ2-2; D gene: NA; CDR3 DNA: TGTGCCAGCAGCTATCACACCGGGGAGCTGTTTTTT; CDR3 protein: CASSYHTGELFF
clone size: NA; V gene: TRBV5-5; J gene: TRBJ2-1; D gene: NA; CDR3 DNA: TGTGCCAGCAGCTTGGCGGCAGGGTTGGGGGCCTACAATGAGCAGTTCTTC; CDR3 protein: CASSLAAGLGAYNEQFF
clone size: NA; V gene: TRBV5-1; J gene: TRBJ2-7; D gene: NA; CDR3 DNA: TGCGCCAGCAGCTTTGTCCCCCGCTGCGAGCAGTACTTC; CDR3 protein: CASSFVPRCEQYF
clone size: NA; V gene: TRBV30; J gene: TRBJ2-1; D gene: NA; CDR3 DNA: TGTGCCTGGATAGAGGGGCGCACGTTCTTC; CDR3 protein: CAWIEGRTFF
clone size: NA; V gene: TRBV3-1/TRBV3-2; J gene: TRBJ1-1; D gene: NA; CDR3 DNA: TGTGCCAGCAGCCAAGGAACCAAGAACACTGAAGCTTTCTTT; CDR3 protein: CASSQGTKNTEAFF
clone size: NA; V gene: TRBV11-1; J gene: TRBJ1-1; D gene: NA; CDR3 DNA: TGTGCCAGCAGCCTATCAGAGAACACTGAAGCTTTCTTT; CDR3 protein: CASSLSENTEAFF
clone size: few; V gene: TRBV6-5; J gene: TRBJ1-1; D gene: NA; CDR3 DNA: TGTGCCAGCAGGCAGAGAACTGAAGCTTTCTTT; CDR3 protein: CASRQRTEAFF
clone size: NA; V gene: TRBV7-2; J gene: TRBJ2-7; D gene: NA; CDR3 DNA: TGTGCCAGCAGCTTAGGTCTAGGTCCCGAGCAGTACTTC; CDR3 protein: CASSLGLGPEQYF
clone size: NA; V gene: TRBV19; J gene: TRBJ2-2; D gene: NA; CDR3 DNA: TGTGCCAGTAGTATCGACTGGACTACCGGGGAGCTGTTTTTT; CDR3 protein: CASSIDWTTGELFF
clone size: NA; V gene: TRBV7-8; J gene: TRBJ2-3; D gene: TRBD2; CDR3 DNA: TGTGCCAGCAGCTTCGCACTAGCGGGCCTTACAGATACGCAGTATTTT; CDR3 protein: CASSFALAGLTDTQYF
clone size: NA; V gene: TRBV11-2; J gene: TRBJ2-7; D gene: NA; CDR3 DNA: TGTGCCAGCAGCTCCACCGGGGGTTTTTACGAGCAGTACTTC; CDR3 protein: CASSSTGGFYEQYF
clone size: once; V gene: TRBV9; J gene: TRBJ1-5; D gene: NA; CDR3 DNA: TGTGCCAGCAGCGTAGGACCGGGACTCAATCAGCCCCAGCATTTT; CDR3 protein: CASSVGPGLNQPQHF
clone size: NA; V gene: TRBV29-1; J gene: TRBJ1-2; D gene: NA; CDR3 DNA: TGCAGCGCCAAGGGGGGGACCTATGGCTACACCTTC; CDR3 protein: CSAKGGTYGYTF
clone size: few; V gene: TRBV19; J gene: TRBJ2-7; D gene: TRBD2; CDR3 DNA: TGTGCCAGTAGTGGGACTAGCGCTTCCTACGAGCAGTACTTC; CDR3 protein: CASSGTSASYEQYF
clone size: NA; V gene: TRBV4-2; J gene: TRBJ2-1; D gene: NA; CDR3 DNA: TGTGCCAGCAGCCAAGATAGAGGTGAGCAGTTCTTC; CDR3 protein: CASSQDRGEQFF
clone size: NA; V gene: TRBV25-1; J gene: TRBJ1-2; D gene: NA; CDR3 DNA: TGTGCCAGCAGTGAAGTTAGTCAGTACTATGGCTACACCTTC; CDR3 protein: CASSEVSQYYGYTF
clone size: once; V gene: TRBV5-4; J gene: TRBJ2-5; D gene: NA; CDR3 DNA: TGTGCCAGCAGCTTGTTAGGTGGCGGAGAGACCCAGTACTTC; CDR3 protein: CASSLLGGGETQYF
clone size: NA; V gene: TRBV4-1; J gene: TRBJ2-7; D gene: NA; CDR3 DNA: TGCGCCAGCAGCCAAGTAGGCAGTGGCCCCTACGAGCAGTACTTC; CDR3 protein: CASSQVGSGPYEQYF
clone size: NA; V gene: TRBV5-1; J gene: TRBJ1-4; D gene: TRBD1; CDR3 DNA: TGCGCCAGCAGCCCCGACCCCAACAGGGGGGGAAATGAAAAACTGTTTTTT; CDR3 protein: CASSPDPNRGGNEKLFF
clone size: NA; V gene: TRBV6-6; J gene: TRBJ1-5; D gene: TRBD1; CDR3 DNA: TGTGCCAGCAGTCCGCCTCCCCGGGACAGGGTGAGCAATCAGCCCCAGCATTTT; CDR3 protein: CASSPPPRDRVSNQPQHF
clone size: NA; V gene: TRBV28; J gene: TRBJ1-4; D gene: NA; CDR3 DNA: TGTGCCAGCAACCTGGGGGGCGGGAATGAAAAACTGTTTTTT; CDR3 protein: CASNLGGGNEKLFF
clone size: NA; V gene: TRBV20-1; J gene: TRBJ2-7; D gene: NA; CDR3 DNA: TGCAGCGTCGAGAGGACCTACGAGCAGTACTTC; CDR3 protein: CSVERTYEQYF
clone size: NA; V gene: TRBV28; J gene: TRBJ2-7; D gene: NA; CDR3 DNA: TGTGCCAGCACCCCCCAAGCGGAAGGCTACGAGCAGTACTTC; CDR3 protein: CASTPQAEGYEQYF
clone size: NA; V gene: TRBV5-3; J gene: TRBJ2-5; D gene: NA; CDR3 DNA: TGTGCCAGAAGCTTAGGCCTAATAGAGATCGAGACCCAGTACTTC; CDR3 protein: CARSLGLIEIETQYF
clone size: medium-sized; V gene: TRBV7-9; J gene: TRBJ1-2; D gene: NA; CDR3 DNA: TGTGCCAGCAGCAACAGGGATTTACAAGGCTACACCTTC; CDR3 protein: CASSNRDLQGYTF
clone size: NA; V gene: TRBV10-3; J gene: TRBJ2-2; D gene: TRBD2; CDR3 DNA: TGTGCCTCCAAAAGCGGGAGCGGCACCGGGGAGCTGTTTTTT; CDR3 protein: CASKSGSGTGELFF
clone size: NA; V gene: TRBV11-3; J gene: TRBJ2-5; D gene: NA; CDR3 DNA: TGTGCCAGCAGCTTTCAGGGCGAAGAGACCCAGTACTTC; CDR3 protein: CASSFQGEETQYF
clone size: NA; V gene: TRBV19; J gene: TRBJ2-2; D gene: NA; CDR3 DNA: TGTGCCAGTATGCCCCGGAAGCCCAAGGGTCCTCCCGGGGAGCTGTTTTTT; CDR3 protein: CASMPRKPKGPPGELFF
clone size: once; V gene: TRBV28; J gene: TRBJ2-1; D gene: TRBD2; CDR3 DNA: TGTGCCACCGGACTAGCGGAATACAATGAGCAGTTCTTC; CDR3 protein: CATGLAEYNEQFF
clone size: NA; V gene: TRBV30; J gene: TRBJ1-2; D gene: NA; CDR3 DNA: TGTGCCTGGAATGGTGGGGACACCGTTAACTATGGCTACACCTTC; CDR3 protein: CAWNGGDTVNYGYTF
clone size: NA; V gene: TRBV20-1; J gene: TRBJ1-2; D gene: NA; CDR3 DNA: TGCAGTGCTAGTACAGGGAGACAGGTCTATGGCTACACCTTC; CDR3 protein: CSASTGRQVYGYTF
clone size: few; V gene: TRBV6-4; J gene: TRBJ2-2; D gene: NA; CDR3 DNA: TGTGCCAGCAGTGACGGGGGGACCGGGGAGCTGTTTTTT; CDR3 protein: CASSDGGTGELFF
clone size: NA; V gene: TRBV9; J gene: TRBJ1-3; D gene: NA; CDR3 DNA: TGTGCCAGCAGCGTAGCTGGAAACACCATATATTTT; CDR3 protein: CASSVAGNTIYF
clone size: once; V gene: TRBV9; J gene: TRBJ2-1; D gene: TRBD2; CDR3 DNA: TGTGCCAGCAGCGTAGGAGCGGCGGGAGAAGTTAATGAGCAGTTCTTC; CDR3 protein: CASSVGAAGEVNEQFF
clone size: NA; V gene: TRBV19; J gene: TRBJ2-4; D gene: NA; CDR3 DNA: TGTGCCAGTGAGAAGGAAAACATTCAGTACTTC; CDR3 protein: CASEKENIQYF
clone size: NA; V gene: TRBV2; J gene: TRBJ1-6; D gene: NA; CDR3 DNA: TGTGCCAGCCTCCGACTGGCGGCAGATAATTCACCCCTCCACTTT; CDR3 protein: CASLRLAADNSPLHF
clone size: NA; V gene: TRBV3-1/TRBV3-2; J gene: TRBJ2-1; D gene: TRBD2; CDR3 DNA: TGTGCCAGCAGCCAAGAGACTAGCGGGAGGGCCTCGTTCTTC; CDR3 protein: CASSQETSGRASFF
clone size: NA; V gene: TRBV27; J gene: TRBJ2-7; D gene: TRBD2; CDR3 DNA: TGTGCCAGCAGTCTTGGAGCGGGAGGGGGTTACGAGCAGTACTTC; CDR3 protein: CASSLGAGGGYEQYF
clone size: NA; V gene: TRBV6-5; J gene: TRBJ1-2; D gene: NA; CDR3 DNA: TGTGCCAGCACGGGGGGGAACTATGGCTACACCTTC; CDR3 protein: CASTGGNYGYTF
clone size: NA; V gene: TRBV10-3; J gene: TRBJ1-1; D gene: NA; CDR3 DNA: TGTGCCATCAGTGAAAGGGTGGCCAGGGCTAGTGAAGCTTTCTTT; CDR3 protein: CAISERVARASEAFF
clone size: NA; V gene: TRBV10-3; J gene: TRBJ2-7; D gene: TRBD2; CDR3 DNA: TGTGCCAGCGCTAGCGGGAGCTACGAGCAGTACTTC; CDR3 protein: CASASGSYEQYF
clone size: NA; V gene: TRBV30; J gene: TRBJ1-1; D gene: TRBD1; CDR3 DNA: TGTGCCTACAGGGGGGCGCGGACTGAAGCTTTCTTT; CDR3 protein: CAYRGARTEAFF
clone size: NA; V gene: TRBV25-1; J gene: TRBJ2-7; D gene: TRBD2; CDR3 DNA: TGTGCCAGCAGGGAGACTAGCGGGGTGCTCAAGCAGTACTTC; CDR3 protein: CASRETSGVLKQYF
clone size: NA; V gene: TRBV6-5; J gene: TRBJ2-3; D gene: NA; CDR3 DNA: TGTGCCAGCAGTTCCATGGATACGCAGTATTTT; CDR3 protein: CASSSMDTQYF
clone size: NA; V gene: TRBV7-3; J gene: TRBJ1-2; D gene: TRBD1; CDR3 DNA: TGTGCCAGCAGCTCGGACAGGGGGAACTATGGCTACACCTTC; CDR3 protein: CASSSDRGNYGYTF
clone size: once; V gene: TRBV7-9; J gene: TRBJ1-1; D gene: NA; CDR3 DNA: TGTGCCAGCAGCCCCGAAGGGATTGAAGCTTTCTTT; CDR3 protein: CASSPEGIEAFF
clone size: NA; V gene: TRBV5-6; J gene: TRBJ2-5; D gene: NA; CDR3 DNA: TGTGCCAGCAGCTTACAAGAGACCCAGTACTTC; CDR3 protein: CASSLQETQYF
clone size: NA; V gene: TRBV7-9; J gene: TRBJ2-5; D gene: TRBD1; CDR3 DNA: TGTGCCAGCAGCCACGGGGGACAGGGGGAAGAGACCCAGTACTTC; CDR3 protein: CASSHGGQGEETQYF
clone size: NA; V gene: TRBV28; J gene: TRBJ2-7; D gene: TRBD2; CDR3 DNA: TGTGCCAGCAGTTTCGCGACTAGCGGGAACTCCTACGAGCAGTACTTC; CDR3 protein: CASSFATSGNSYEQYF
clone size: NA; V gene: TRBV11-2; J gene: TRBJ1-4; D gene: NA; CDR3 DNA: TGTGCCAGCAGCTCCACCAGACAGGTTGGGTTCCTGTTTTTT; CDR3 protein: CASSSTRQVGFLFF
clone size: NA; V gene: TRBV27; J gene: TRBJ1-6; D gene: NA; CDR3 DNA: TGTGCCAGCAGTTTATCGATGACAGTCAATTCACCCCTCCACTTT; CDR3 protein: CASSLSMTVNSPLHF
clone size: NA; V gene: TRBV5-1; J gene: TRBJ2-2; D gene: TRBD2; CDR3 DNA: TGCGCCAGCAGCTTGACGGATCCCCTGGCTAGCGGGACCGCGAACACCGGGGAGCTGTTTTTT; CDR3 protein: CASSLTDPLASGTANTGELFF
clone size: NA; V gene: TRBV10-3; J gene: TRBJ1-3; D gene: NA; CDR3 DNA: TGTGCCATCAGTGGACAAAGTTTTACAGACTACTCCTTGTCTGGAAACACCATATATTTT; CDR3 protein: CAISGQSFTDYSLSGNTIYF
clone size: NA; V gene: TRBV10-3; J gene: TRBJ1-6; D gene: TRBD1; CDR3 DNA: TGTGCCATCAGCGCAGGGGGCGGCAATTCACCCCTCCACTTT; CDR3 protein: CAISAGGGNSPLHF
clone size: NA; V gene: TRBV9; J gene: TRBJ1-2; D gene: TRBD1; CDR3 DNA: TGTGCCAGCAGCGTAGGACAGGGGCACCACTATGGCTACACCTTC; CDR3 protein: CASSVGQGHHYGYTF